The 12 T cell receptor beta chains below were found in one sample sequenced in a study of T cell responses to AZD1222 COVID-19 vaccine. TCRdb's copy holds only in-frame clones and misses some; the assay was immunoSEQ multiplex PCR. Counted here are 110,000 to 150,000 clones, about 90% occurring once; the ten biggest clones make up roughly 3%. This specimen was peripheral blood, taken on day 0 of AZD1222 vaccination. These receptors were collected from an adult in good health.

This clone is a singleton in its sample. V gene TRBV9 combines with J gene TRBJ2-2, with a tentative D call TRBD2 (5 bases). In germline, CDR1 is SGDLS, CDR2 YYNGEE. V was clipped by 0 bases and J by 2 bases, with 14 bases between them. The CDR3 has 17 amino acids. The CDR3 here is CASSVAGGGHNTGELFF. The CDR3 DNA is TGTGCCAGCAGCGTAGCAGGCGGCGGGCACAACACCGGGGAGCTGTTTTTT. Together with reference TRBV9 and TRBJ2-2, the CDR3 gives the full variable domain: DSGVTQTPKHLITATGQRVTLRCSPRSGDLSVYWYQQSLDQGLQFLIQYYNGEERAKGNILERFSAQQFPDLHSELNLSSLELGDSALYFCASSVAGGGHNTGELFFGEGSRLTVL.

The rearrangement joins TRBV6-2 or TRBV6-3 to TRBJ2-7; 7 bases agree with TRBD2. Looked up from germline, CDR1 is MNHEY and CDR2 is SVGEGT. J was trimmed by 0 bases and V by 5 bases; bases with no gene match: 4. CDR3 size: 14 residues. The CDR3 loop reads CASSPGTNSYEQYF. CDR3 sequence (DNA): TGTGCCAGCAGTCCCGGGACTAACTCCTACGAGCAGTACTTC.

This clone appeared a single time. The rearrangement joins TRBV5-1 to TRBJ1-4, with D possibly being TRBD1 (6 bases). Germline V CDR1 and CDR2: SGHRS, YFSETQ. V was pared by 0 bases and J by 8 bases, with 11 bases between. The CDR3 contains 14 residues. The CDR3 protein is CASSLEQGGEKLFF. CDR3 in DNA: TGCGCCAGCAGCTTGGAACAGGGCGGCGAAAAACTGTTTTTT. Variable domain in full (rest from reference TRBV5-1 and TRBJ1-4): KAGVTQTPRYLIKTRGQQVTLSCSPISGHRSVSWYQQTPGQGLQFLFEYFSETQRNKGNFPGRFSGRQFSNSRSEMNVSTLELGDSALYLCASSLEQGGEKLFFGSGTQLSVL.

The chain recombines TRBV5-1 with TRBJ1-1, with D uncertain. The CDR3 is 16 residues long. Germline V gives CDR1 SGHRS, CDR2 YFSETQ. The V and J ends lost 1 base and 0 bases respectively, with 13 bases between them. The CDR3 nucleotides read TGCGCCAGCAGCTTGCAGGAACCAACCATGAACACTGAAGCTTTCTTT. Translating it yields CASSLQEPTMNTEAFF.

The chain carries TRBV19 and TRBJ2-6; TRBD2 matches 14 bases. Trimming removed 5 bases from V and 2 bases from J; junction bases left unmatched: 11. This CDR3 contains 20 residues. Germline values: CDR1 LNHDA, CDR2 SQIVND (reference sequence). CDR3 in DNA: TGTGCCAGTAGTGGGACTAGCGGGAGTCTACTGTCGCCTGGGGCCAACGTCCTGACTTTC. Translation: CASSGTSGSLLSPGANVLTF. The full variable domain, in which reference TRBV19 and TRBJ2-6 provide the parts outside the CDR3, is DGGITQSPKYLFRKEGQNVTLSCEQNLNHDAMYWYRQDPGQGLRLIYYSQIVNDFQKGDIAEGYSVSREKKESFPLTVTSAQKNPTAFYLCASSGTSGSLLSPGANVLTFGAGSRLTVL.

V usage is TRBV3-1 (or the pseudogene TRBV3-2) and J usage is TRBJ1-3; no clear D gene. Germline CDR1 reads LGHDT; CDR2 reads YNNKEL (reference sequence). V was pared by 4 bases and J by 3 bases, with 7 bases between. This CDR3 region has 13 residues. The CDR3 region is CASSPPDGNTIYF. CDR3 in DNA: TGTGCCAGCAGCCCCCCGGATGGAAACACCATATATTTT.

The chain links TRBV6-2 or TRBV6-3 to TRBJ1-2; D gene uncertain. Germline V gene data show CDR1 as MNHEY and CDR2 as SVGEGT. The CDR3 has 15 amino acids. The V end was cut by 4 bases, the J end by 3 bases, with 15 bases between. DNA for the CDR3: TGTGCCAGCAGTTGGGGTCAGCTCCATTACTATGGCTACACCTTC. It translates to CASSWGQLHYYGYTF.

This chain joins TRBV3-1 (or the pseudogene TRBV3-2) and TRBJ2-1, with 10 nucleotides matching TRBD2. This CDR3 spans 15 amino acids. V lost 1 base, J lost 7 bases, and 4 bases stayed unmatched. Germline loops: CDR1 LGHDT, CDR2 YNNKEL (reference sequence). The CDR3 here is CASSQAAGGKNEQFF. The CDR3 bases are TGTGCCAGCAGCCAAGCAGCGGGAGGGAAAAATGAGCAGTTCTTC.

This clone has a single count. The V and J genes are TRBV6-5 and TRBJ2-7; 9 bases line up with TRBD1. Looked up from germline, CDR1 is MNHEY and CDR2 is SVGAGI. The junction had 6 bases not matched to a gene; V was cut back by 9 bases and J by 0 bases. The CDR3 runs 14 residues. Written as DNA, the CDR3 is TGTGCCAGTCTTGGACAGGGGATCTCCTACGAGCAGTACTTC. Residues: CASLGQGISYEQYF.

CDR3 loop: CASSPTGQAQETQYF. The CDR3 bases are TGTGCCAGCAGCCCCACTGGACAGGCACAAGAGACCCAGTACTTC. V usage is TRBV7-9 and J usage is TRBJ2-5, with 7 nucleotides matching TRBD1. Germline CDR1 reads SEHNR; CDR2 reads FQNEAQ (reference sequence). V trimming: 5 bases; J trimming: 2 bases; junction bases outside the gene matches: 8. CDR3 length equals 15 residues.

The V and J genes are TRBV11-2 and TRBJ2-7, with 10 bases lining up with TRBD2. Trimming at V came to 1 base and at J to 6 bases, leaving 9 bases not matched to a gene. The CDR3 loop spans 16 amino acids. Germline CDR1 and CDR2: SGHAT and FQNNGV. The CDR3 loop is CASSLGFLAGAGEQYF. The DNA of the CDR3 is TGTGCCAGCAGCTTAGGATTCCTAGCGGGAGCAGGCGAGCAGTACTTC.

This chain uses TRBV28 with TRBJ1-1, with 8 bases that match TRBD1. Germline-derived CDR1 and CDR2 are MDHEN and SYDVKM. Trimming cost V 4 bases and J 1 base; bases outside gene matches: 8. The CDR3 spans 16 residues. CDR3 region: CASSSGDRKGNTEAFF. CDR3 nucleotide sequence: TGTGCCAGCAGTTCTGGGGACAGGAAAGGGAACACTGAAGCTTTCTTT.